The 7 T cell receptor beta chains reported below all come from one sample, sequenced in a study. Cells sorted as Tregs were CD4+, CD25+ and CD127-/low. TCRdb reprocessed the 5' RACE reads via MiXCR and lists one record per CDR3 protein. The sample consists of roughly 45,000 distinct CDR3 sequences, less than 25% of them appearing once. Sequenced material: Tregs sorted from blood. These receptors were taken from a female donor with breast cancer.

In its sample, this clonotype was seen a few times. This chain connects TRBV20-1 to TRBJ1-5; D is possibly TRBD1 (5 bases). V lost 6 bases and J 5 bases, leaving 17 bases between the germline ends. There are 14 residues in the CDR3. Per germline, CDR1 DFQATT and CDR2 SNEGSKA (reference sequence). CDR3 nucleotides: TGCAGTGCAACCCTCGGGACGACATATCAGCCCCAGCATTTT. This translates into CSATLGTTYQPQHF.

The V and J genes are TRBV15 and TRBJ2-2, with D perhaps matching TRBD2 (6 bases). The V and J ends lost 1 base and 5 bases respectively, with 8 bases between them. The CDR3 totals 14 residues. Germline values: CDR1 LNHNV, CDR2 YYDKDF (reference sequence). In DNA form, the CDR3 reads TGTGCCACCAGCAGAGCAGGGAGGACCGGGGAGCTGTTTTTT. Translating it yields CATSRAGRTGELFF.

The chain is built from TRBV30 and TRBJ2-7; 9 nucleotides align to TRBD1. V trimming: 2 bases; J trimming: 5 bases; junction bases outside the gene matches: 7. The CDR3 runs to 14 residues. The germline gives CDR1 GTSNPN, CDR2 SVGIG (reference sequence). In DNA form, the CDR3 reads TGTGCCTGGAGTACCGGGACAGGGCGTCACGAGCAGTACTTC. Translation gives CAWSTGTGRHEQYF.

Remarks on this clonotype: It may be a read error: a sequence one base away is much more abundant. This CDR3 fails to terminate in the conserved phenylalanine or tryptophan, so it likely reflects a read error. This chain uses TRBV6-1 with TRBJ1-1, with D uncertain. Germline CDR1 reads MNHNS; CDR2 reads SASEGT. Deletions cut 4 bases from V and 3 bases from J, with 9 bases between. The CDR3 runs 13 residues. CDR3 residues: CASSGGGYTEAFY. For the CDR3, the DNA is TGTGCCAGCAGTGGGGGAGGGTACACTGAAGCTTTCTAT.

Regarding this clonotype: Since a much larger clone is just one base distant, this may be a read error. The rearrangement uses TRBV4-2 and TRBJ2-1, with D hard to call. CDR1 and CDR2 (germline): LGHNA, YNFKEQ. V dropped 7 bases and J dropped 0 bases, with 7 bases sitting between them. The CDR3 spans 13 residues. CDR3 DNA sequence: TGTGCCAGCACGTTCCGCTCCTACAATGAGCAGTTCTTC. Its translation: CASTFRSYNEQFF.

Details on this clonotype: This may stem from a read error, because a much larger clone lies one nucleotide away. The CDR3 spells CASSPGTSGGEQYF. CDR3 nucleotide sequence: TGTGCCAGCAGCCCCGGGACTAGCGGGGGGGAGCAGTACTTC. The genes are TRBV9 and TRBJ2-7, with TRBD2 matching 15 bases. This CDR3 spans 14 amino acids. The V and J ends lost 4 bases and 7 bases, in that order; junction bases with no gene match: 3. Germline values: CDR1 SGDLS, CDR2 YYNGEE.

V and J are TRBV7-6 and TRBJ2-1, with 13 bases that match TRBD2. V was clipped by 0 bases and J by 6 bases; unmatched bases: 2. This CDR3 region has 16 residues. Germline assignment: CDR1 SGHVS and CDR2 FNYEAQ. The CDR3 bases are TGTGCCAGCAGCTTAGCATGGACTAGCGGGAGCAATGAGCAGTTCTTC. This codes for CASSLAWTSGSNEQFF.